A selection of T cell receptor beta chains follows, all from one sample in a study of cytomegalovirus exposure and HLA in healthy donors. Produced via immunoSEQ multiplex PCR; TCRdb's table is partial and in-frame only. This sample has over 95,000 clones, with 76% found just once. The specimen sequenced was PBMCs. The receptors originated from a man aged 40-55 years in good health and CMV-seronegative. Each CDR3 is given with its conserved first and last residue. Each record gives: V gene, clone size, J gene, D gene, CDR3 protein, CDR3 DNA. A D gene is named only where the DNA matches it firmly. Clone size is not always given. Where it is, it says once, few, many or a class for expanded clones.

v_call: TRBV9; clone_size: once; j_call: TRBJ2-5; d_call: TRBD2; cdr3_aa: CASSVAPAGGQGVETQYF; cdr3_nt: TGTGCCAGCAGCGTAGCTCCAGCGGGAGGCCAAGGAGTGGAGACCCAGTACTTC
v_call: TRBV6-5; clone_size: NA; j_call: TRBJ2-2; d_call: NA; cdr3_aa: CASSYVGFTGELFF; cdr3_nt: TGCGCCAGCAGTTACGTCGGTTTCACCGGGGAGCTGTTTTTT
v_call: TRBV7-9; clone_size: NA; j_call: TRBJ2-7; d_call: NA; cdr3_aa: CASSLLEIPSSYEQYF; cdr3_nt: TGTGCCAGCAGCTTATTGGAGATACCGAGCTCCTACGAGCAGTACTTC
v_call: TRBV7-8; clone_size: NA; j_call: TRBJ2-2; d_call: NA; cdr3_aa: CASSSSQGLGELFF; cdr3_nt: TGTGCCAGCAGCTCCTCGCAGGGACTCGGGGAGCTGTTTTTT
v_call: TRBV4-3; clone_size: NA; j_call: TRBJ2-7; d_call: TRBD1; cdr3_aa: CASSQGGGTGVYEQYF; cdr3_nt: TGCGCCAGCAGCCAAGGAGGAGGGACAGGGGTGTACGAGCAGTACTTC
v_call: TRBV9; clone_size: NA; j_call: TRBJ2-3; d_call: TRBD2; cdr3_aa: CASSVRPGLARDTQYF; cdr3_nt: TGTGCCAGCAGCGTACGTCCGGGACTAGCGAGGGATACGCAGTATTTT
v_call: TRBV7-8; clone_size: NA; j_call: TRBJ2-1; d_call: TRBD2; cdr3_aa: CASSLEGLAGAYNEQFF; cdr3_nt: TGTGCCAGCAGCTTAGAGGGACTAGCGGGAGCCTACAATGAGCAGTTCTTC
v_call: TRBV7-9; clone_size: NA; j_call: TRBJ2-2; d_call: NA; cdr3_aa: CSSSLGGVRATGELFF; cdr3_nt: TGTTCCAGCAGCCTGGGAGGAGTCAGGGCCACCGGGGAGCTGTTTTTT
v_call: TRBV6-1; clone_size: few; j_call: TRBJ2-1; d_call: NA; cdr3_aa: CASIRTDAPNNEQFF; cdr3_nt: TGTGCCAGCATTCGCACAGACGCCCCCAACAATGAGCAGTTCTTC
v_call: TRBV10-1; clone_size: few; j_call: TRBJ1-1; d_call: NA; cdr3_aa: CASRDSMNTEAFF; cdr3_nt: TGCGCCAGCAGAGACAGTATGAACACTGAAGCTTTCTTT
v_call: TRBV13; clone_size: NA; j_call: TRBJ1-2; d_call: NA; cdr3_aa: CASSLRGIQGYTF; cdr3_nt: TGTGCCAGCAGCTTAAGGGGGATTCAAGGCTACACCTTC
v_call: TRBV5-6; clone_size: few; j_call: TRBJ2-5; d_call: NA; cdr3_aa: CASSLQETQYF; cdr3_nt: TGTGCCAGCAGCCTCCAAGAGACCCAGTACTTC
v_call: TRBV19; clone_size: NA; j_call: TRBJ1-1; d_call: TRBD1; cdr3_aa: CASSETGGWNTEAFF; cdr3_nt: TGTGCCAGTAGTGAAACAGGGGGCTGGAACACTGAAGCTTTCTTT
v_call: TRBV19; clone_size: NA; j_call: TRBJ1-3; d_call: NA; cdr3_aa: CASGRHQSSGNTIYF; cdr3_nt: TGTGCCAGTGGGAGACACCAGAGCTCTGGAAACACCATATATTTT
v_call: TRBV30; clone_size: once; j_call: TRBJ2-5; d_call: NA; cdr3_aa: CAWDPRRGTGETQYF; cdr3_nt: TGTGCCTGGGACCCCCGCCGAGGTACGGGGGAGACCCAGTACTTC
v_call: TRBV7-8; clone_size: NA; j_call: TRBJ2-3; d_call: TRBD2; cdr3_aa: CASSSGTSGTSGTQYF; cdr3_nt: TGTGCCAGCAGCTCCGGGACTAGCGGGACGTCGGGTACGCAGTATTTT
v_call: TRBV29-1; clone_size: NA; j_call: TRBJ2-2; d_call: NA; cdr3_aa: CSVTGWDTGELFF; cdr3_nt: TGCAGCGTTACGGGGTGGGACACCGGGGAGCTGTTTTTT
v_call: TRBV10-3; clone_size: NA; j_call: TRBJ2-3; d_call: TRBD2; cdr3_aa: CAASMTSGVSDTQYF; cdr3_nt: TGTGCCGCCTCAATGACTAGCGGGGTTTCAGATACGCAGTATTTT
v_call: TRBV28; clone_size: few; j_call: TRBJ1-5; d_call: TRBD1; cdr3_aa: CASYPGGQGAIQPQHF; cdr3_nt: TGTGCCAGCTATCCTGGGGGACAGGGGGCGATTCAGCCCCAGCATTTT
v_call: TRBV6-5; clone_size: few; j_call: TRBJ2-1; d_call: NA; cdr3_aa: CASSDNRVNEQFF; cdr3_nt: TGTGCCAGCAGTGATAACAGGGTCAATGAGCAGTTCTTC
v_call: TRBV19; clone_size: NA; j_call: TRBJ2-1; d_call: NA; cdr3_aa: CASTIQGHNEQFF; cdr3_nt: TGTGCCAGTACCATACAGGGACACAATGAGCAGTTCTTC
v_call: TRBV6-5; clone_size: few; j_call: TRBJ1-2; d_call: TRBD1; cdr3_aa: CASRPPGGLWYGYTF; cdr3_nt: TGTGCCAGCAGGCCACCAGGGGGCCTGTGGTATGGCTACACCTTC
v_call: TRBV19; clone_size: NA; j_call: TRBJ1-1; d_call: TRBD1; cdr3_aa: CASSEWDRGLPEAFF; cdr3_nt: TGTGCCAGTAGCGAATGGGACAGGGGGCTTCCTGAAGCTTTCTTT
v_call: TRBV7-2; clone_size: NA; j_call: TRBJ1-5; d_call: TRBD1; cdr3_aa: CASSLGQTQPQHF; cdr3_nt: TGTGCCAGCAGCTTGGGACAGACTCAGCCCCAGCATTTT
v_call: TRBV7-2; clone_size: NA; j_call: TRBJ2-5; d_call: NA; cdr3_aa: CASSLARLSVQETQYF; cdr3_nt: TGTGCCAGCAGCTTAGCCCGTTTATCAGTTCAAGAGACCCAGTACTTC
v_call: TRBV11-2; clone_size: NA; j_call: TRBJ1-4; d_call: NA; cdr3_aa: CASSLGGGPATNEKLFF; cdr3_nt: TGTGCCAGCAGCTTAGGCGGCGGCCCCGCAACTAATGAAAAACTGTTTTTT
v_call: TRBV4-2; clone_size: NA; j_call: TRBJ1-4; d_call: NA; cdr3_aa: CASSHRQDEKLFF; cdr3_nt: TGTGCCAGCAGCCATAGACAGGATGAAAAACTGTTTTTT
v_call: TRBV2; clone_size: few; j_call: TRBJ1-4; d_call: NA; cdr3_aa: CASNPNGGGFEKLFF; cdr3_nt: TGTGCCAGCAATCCCAACGGGGGAGGTTTTGAAAAACTGTTTTTT
v_call: TRBV6-5; clone_size: NA; j_call: TRBJ1-1; d_call: NA; cdr3_aa: CATHRHRQNTEAFF; cdr3_nt: TGTGCCACGCACCGGCACAGGCAAAACACTGAAGCTTTCTTT
v_call: TRBV5-4; clone_size: NA; j_call: TRBJ2-3; d_call: TRBD2; cdr3_aa: CASSPSGRVGDTQYF; cdr3_nt: TGTGCCAGCAGCCCTAGCGGGAGGGTGGGAGATACGCAGTATTTT
v_call: TRBV7-8; clone_size: NA; j_call: TRBJ2-1; d_call: NA; cdr3_aa: CASSFPASGTGEQFF; cdr3_nt: TGTGCCAGCAGCTTCCCGGCTAGCGGAACAGGGGAGCAGTTCTTC
v_call: TRBV7-2; clone_size: few; j_call: TRBJ2-7; d_call: NA; cdr3_aa: CASSLVATGGEQYF; cdr3_nt: TGTGCCAGCAGCTTAGTTGCGACCGGAGGCGAGCAGTACTTC
v_call: TRBV6-1; clone_size: few; j_call: TRBJ1-2; d_call: NA; cdr3_aa: CASSEMGAPDYGYTF; cdr3_nt: TGTGCCAGCAGTGAAATGGGGGCCCCTGACTATGGCTACACCTTC
v_call: TRBV11-2; clone_size: NA; j_call: TRBJ2-7; d_call: TRBD2; cdr3_aa: CATAGGYEQYF; cdr3_nt: TGTGCCACCGCGGGGGGCTACGAGCAGTACTTC
v_call: TRBV7-9; clone_size: few; j_call: TRBJ2-7; d_call: NA; cdr3_aa: CASSGDIGNEQYF; cdr3_nt: TGTGCCAGCAGCGGGGACATTGGTAACGAGCAGTACTTC
v_call: TRBV28; clone_size: NA; j_call: TRBJ2-3; d_call: TRBD1; cdr3_aa: CASSRDSGTDTDTQYF; cdr3_nt: TGTGCCAGCAGTCGTGACTCCGGGACAGACACAGATACGCAGTATTTT
v_call: TRBV19; clone_size: NA; j_call: TRBJ2-1; d_call: NA; cdr3_aa: CASSNTGINEQFF; cdr3_nt: TGTGCCAGTAGTAACACAGGGATCAATGAGCAGTTCTTC
v_call: TRBV28; clone_size: NA; j_call: TRBJ2-7; d_call: NA; cdr3_aa: CASSRLGDNNYEQYF; cdr3_nt: TGTGCCAGCAGCCGCTTGGGGGACAACAACTACGAGCAGTACTTC
v_call: TRBV9; clone_size: NA; j_call: TRBJ2-6; d_call: NA; cdr3_aa: CASSVGGSGANVLTF; cdr3_nt: TGTGCCAGCAGCGTAGGCGGCTCTGGGGCCAACGTCCTGACTTTC
v_call: TRBV15; clone_size: NA; j_call: TRBJ2-5; d_call: NA; cdr3_aa: CATSRDRGGETQYF; cdr3_nt: TGTGCCACCAGCAGAGACCGCGGAGGGGAGACCCAGTACTTC
v_call: TRBV27; clone_size: NA; j_call: TRBJ2-7; d_call: TRBD2; cdr3_aa: CASSLGTNYEQYF; cdr3_nt: TGTGCCAGCAGTTTAGGGACTAACTACGAGCAGTACTTC
v_call: TRBV27; clone_size: NA; j_call: TRBJ1-2; d_call: NA; cdr3_aa: CASSLSSGIYGYTF; cdr3_nt: TGTGCCAGCAGTTTATCGTCGGGGATCTATGGCTACACCTTC
v_call: TRBV5-6; clone_size: NA; j_call: TRBJ2-5; d_call: TRBD1; cdr3_aa: CASSFDRAMGETQYF; cdr3_nt: TGTGCCAGCAGCTTCGACAGGGCCATGGGGGAGACCCAGTACTTC
v_call: TRBV5-6; clone_size: NA; j_call: TRBJ1-3; d_call: NA; cdr3_aa: CASSFGLSSGNTIYF; cdr3_nt: TGTGCCAGCAGCTTCGGACTTTCCTCTGGAAACACCATATATTTT
v_call: TRBV27; clone_size: NA; j_call: TRBJ1-1; d_call: TRBD1; cdr3_aa: CASSPYAGTGYEMNTEAFF; cdr3_nt: TGTGCCAGCAGTCCCTACGCCGGGACAGGGTATGAGATGAACACTGAAGCTTTCTTT
v_call: TRBV9; clone_size: NA; j_call: TRBJ1-2; d_call: TRBD1; cdr3_aa: CASSVMGTGSYGYTF; cdr3_nt: TGTGCCAGCAGCGTAATGGGGACAGGGAGCTATGGCTACACCTTC
v_call: TRBV19; clone_size: NA; j_call: TRBJ1-5; d_call: TRBD1; cdr3_aa: CASSRAQGGTYVNQPQHF; cdr3_nt: TGTGCCAGTAGTAGGGCACAGGGGGGAACTTACGTGAATCAGCCCCAGCATTTT
v_call: TRBV7-2; clone_size: few; j_call: TRBJ2-5; d_call: NA; cdr3_aa: CASSLGGHGETQYF; cdr3_nt: TGTGCCAGCAGCTTAGGTGGGCACGGAGAGACCCAGTACTTC
v_call: TRBV30; clone_size: once; j_call: TRBJ1-1; d_call: NA; cdr3_aa: CAWSVPGPRGEAFF; cdr3_nt: TGTGCCTGGAGTGTACCAGGACCCAGGGGTGAAGCTTTCTTT
v_call: TRBV21-1; clone_size: NA; j_call: TRBJ2-3; d_call: NA; cdr3_aa: CASSGLTKGRADTQYF; cdr3_nt: TGTGCCAGCAGCGGCTTAACGAAGGGGAGGGCGGATACGCAGTATTTT
v_call: TRBV5-1; clone_size: NA; j_call: TRBJ1-1; d_call: NA; cdr3_aa: CASSPGLWAEAFF; cdr3_nt: TGCGCCAGCAGCCCGGGACTTTGGGCTGAAGCTTTCTTT
v_call: TRBV14; clone_size: NA; j_call: TRBJ2-2; d_call: TRBD2; cdr3_aa: CASSQVRRGTNTGELFF; cdr3_nt: TGTGCCAGCAGCCAAGTCAGGCGGGGGACGAACACCGGGGAGCTGTTTTTT
v_call: TRBV5-6; clone_size: NA; j_call: TRBJ2-7; d_call: NA; cdr3_aa: CASSFRSGSSYEQYF; cdr3_nt: TGTGCCAGCAGCTTCCGATCCGGGAGCAGCTACGAGCAGTACTTC
v_call: TRBV7-2; clone_size: NA; j_call: TRBJ2-1; d_call: TRBD2; cdr3_aa: CASSLAWASGYNEQFF; cdr3_nt: TGTGCCAGCAGCTTAGCGTGGGCTAGCGGATACAATGAGCAGTTCTTC
v_call: TRBV2; clone_size: NA; j_call: TRBJ2-2; d_call: TRBD2; cdr3_aa: CARGLAEGTGELFF; cdr3_nt: TGTGCCAGAGGACTAGCGGAGGGCACCGGGGAGCTGTTTTTT